This T cell receptor beta chain was identified during a study of T cell changes during pregnancy in multiple sclerosis. Method: immunoSEQ multiplex PCR; TCRdb's copy keeps in-frame clones and lacks some. The sample includes 40,000 or so clones, around nine tenths of them seen just once. The TCR originated in a female donor with multiple sclerosis, enrolled in a pregnancy study. The specimen was CD8+ T cells from peripheral blood mononuclear cells, collected in the first trimester of pregnancy.

The CDR3 nucleotides are TGTGCCAGTAGTATAGATGTGGGCATCTGGCGACTAAGCACAGATACGCAGTATTTT. Encoded protein: CASSIDVGIWRLSTDTQYF. The rearrangement uses TRBV19 and TRBJ2-3; possibly TRBD2 for D (5 bases). Germline CDR1 and CDR2: LNHDA and SQIVND (reference sequence). The CDR3 totals 19 residues. The V end was cut by 0 bases, the J end by 0 bases, with 19 bases between.